These T cell receptor beta chains were read from a single sample in a study of response to subunit inactivated influenza vaccine. TCRdb re-called the RT-PCR reads through MiXCR, storing one row per CDR3 protein. The sample records over 800,000 distinct CDR3 sequences, less than 25% being singletons. The specimen comprised PBMCs from blood, sampled more than 4 days after vaccination. The receptors were sampled from a man between 50 and 59 years old who received an inactivated influenza vaccine. Both conserved end residues are part of each CDR3. The order of the fields is clone size, D gene, J gene, V gene, CDR3 protein, CDR3 DNA. The D gene is left open where the match is weak. The listing skips clone size in some rows; elsewhere it reads once, few, many or a size class.

size: few
D: NA
J: TRBJ2-3
V: TRBV4-3
CDR3: CASSQEGRAGTDTQYF
DNA: TGCGCCAGCAGCCAAGAGGGCAGGGCTGGCACAGATACGCAGTATTTT

size: few
D: TRBD2
J: TRBJ2-1
V: TRBV24-1
CDR3: CATSDLGLAGAPQEQFF
DNA: TGTGCCACCAGTGATTTGGGACTAGCGGGGGCCCCTCAAGAGCAGTTCTTC

size: few
D: NA
J: TRBJ1-3
V: TRBV6-2/TRBV6-3
CDR3: CASSLGRISGNTIYF
DNA: TGTGCCAGCAGCCTGGGACGGATCTCTGGAAACACCATATATTTT

size: NA
D: NA
J: TRBJ1-3
V: TRBV28
CDR3: CASSSIGLRSGNTIYF
DNA: TGTGCCAGCAGTTCTATCGGGCTACGCTCTGGAAACACCATATATTTT

size: NA
D: NA
J: TRBJ2-1
V: TRBV18
CDR3: CASSPPSQYNEQFF
DNA: TGTGCCAGCTCACCACCGAGTCAGTACAATGAGCAGTTCTTC

size: few
D: TRBD1
J: TRBJ1-6
V: TRBV7-2
CDR3: CASSLGTGRMAPLHF
DNA: TGTGCCAGCAGCTTAGGGACAGGGAGAATGGCACCCCTCCACTTT

size: few
D: TRBD1
J: TRBJ2-1
V: TRBV9
CDR3: CASSPRTGFLNNEQFF
DNA: TGTGCCAGCAGCCCGCGGACAGGGTTTTTAAACAATGAGCAGTTCTTC

size: NA
D: NA
J: TRBJ2-5
V: TRBV25-1
CDR3: CASSSPERYQETQYF
DNA: TGTGCCAGCAGCTCCCCGGAGCGGTACCAAGAGACCCAGTACTTC

size: NA
D: NA
J: TRBJ2-4
V: TRBV9
CDR3: CASSVSAAKNIQYF
DNA: TGTGCCAGCAGCGTGAGTGCGGCCAAAAACATTCAGTACTTC

size: NA
D: NA
J: TRBJ2-7
V: TRBV19
CDR3: CASSIDGQSFYEQYF
DNA: TGTGCCAGTAGTATAGATGGACAGTCCTTCTACGAGCAGTACTTC

size: NA
D: NA
J: TRBJ2-5
V: TRBV4-3
CDR3: CASSHNGGGETQYF
DNA: TGCGCCAGCAGCCATAATGGGGGTGGAGAGACCCAGTACTTC

size: NA
D: NA
J: TRBJ2-2
V: TRBV4-2
CDR3: CASSKGSGELFF
DNA: TGTGCCAGCAGTAAAGGAAGCGGGGAGCTGTTTTTT

size: few
D: TRBD2
J: TRBJ2-1
V: TRBV10-3
CDR3: CAISALGEGLDRANEQFF
DNA: TGTGCCATCAGTGCATTGGGGGAGGGCCTTGATAGGGCGAATGAGCAGTTCTTC

size: NA
D: TRBD2
J: TRBJ2-1
V: TRBV6-1
CDR3: CASRAGLRNEQFF
DNA: TGTGCCAGCAGAGCGGGACTAAGGAATGAGCAGTTCTTC

size: NA
D: NA
J: TRBJ1-5
V: TRBV24-1
CDR3: CATSLGGNQPQHF
DNA: TGTGCCACCAGTTTAGGTGGCAATCAGCCCCAGCATTTT

size: NA
D: NA
J: TRBJ1-1
V: TRBV20-1
CDR3: CSAKRQVNTEAFF
DNA: TGCAGTGCTAAACGACAGGTGAACACTGAAGCTTTCTTT

size: few
D: TRBD1
J: TRBJ1-3
V: TRBV7-6
CDR3: CASSLAGTGSGNTIYF
DNA: TGTGCCAGCAGCTTAGCCGGGACAGGGTCTGGAAACACCATATATTTT

size: NA
D: TRBD1
J: TRBJ2-2
V: TRBV5-5
CDR3: CASSWGQRNTGELFF
DNA: TGTGCCAGCAGCTGGGGACAGAGGAACACCGGGGAGCTGTTTTTT